This T cell receptor (delta chain) was recovered during a study of Vδ1+ human thymocytes. Study-wide results and limits: The authors advised highly purified populations and single-cell validation. Many TRG clonotypes were shared between donors; TRD repertoires were essentially private. Thymic delta-chain repertoires held 20% to 25% Vdelta2 sequences and few Vdelta3, despite high sort purity. Highly polyclonal TRG and TRD repertoires with Gaussian CDR3 length distributions appeared in thymus.

RNA was extracted from the cells and then reverse transcribed. The CDR3 regions were amplified by multiplex PCR from V-gene primers to a constant-region primer. TCRdb repeated clone calling on the multiplex PCR reads with CATT. The table lists about 27,000 delta-chain clones, around 28% of them singletons. There are a few counts of this clone. Its antigen is still unknown. The CDR3 runs to 15 residues. Germline CDR1 TSWWSYY, CDR2 QGS. V lost 4 bases and J 4 bases, leaving 16 bases between the germline ends. This chain links TRDV1 with TRDJ1; D may be TRDD2 (6 bases). The sample consisted of Vdelta1+ gamma-delta thymocytes from the thymus. The subset here: FACS-sorted CD3+ TCRalphabeta- TCRVdelta1+ TCRVdelta2- thymocytes. This receptor was taken from a boy under two years old who had congenital heart surgery. Here the CDR3 reads CALGVSSSFGDKLIF. Here the CDR3 DNA reads TGTGCTCTTGGGGTTTCTTCCTCCTTTGGCGATAAACTCATCTTT.